This TCR beta chain was recovered during a study of blood T cells in healthy people across ages (dated by TCRdb to the mid-2010s). Describing the broader study: In model experiments, roughly one uniquely barcoded TCR beta cDNA molecule per two T cells was captured by template switching. Age-related changes in TCR beta repertoire diversity were measured in the study by deep sequencing normalized with unique cDNA molecular identifiers. To avoid experimental bias, donors of different ages were spread randomly across the sequencing lanes. For two donors (one aged 18 to 29 and one aged 80 or older), the study analyzed two additional independent replicas of 1 million unique cDNA reads from the same blood draw. The donors were split into four age groups: young (average around 15 years), middle-aged (39), aged (around 67) and long-lived (under 85).

Summary of the overall study and its limitations: Donor CMV infection status was unknown, potentially confounding age-related changes in expanded clonotypes. There was a strong correlation between observed TCR beta diversity and the percentage of naive T cells measured by flow cytometry. Compared with the aged group, more naive CD4+ T cells, fewer expanded clones and increased TCR diversity were shown by the long-lived group, suggesting age selection. As age increased, observed TCR beta diversity per million T cells dropped in a roughly linear way, and a significant reduction was already evident by age 40. Total diversity estimates from one million sequenced T cells were considered lower bounds and underestimates. Bulk unsorted PBMC profiling prevented conclusive comparison of naive and antigen-experienced compartments.

V loses 8 bases of germline sequence and J loses 4 bases, and the interval between the two ends is 17 bases. The CDR3 starts with the cysteine, ends with the phenylalanine, and has 14 residues. Only the CDR3 part of the read is kept: 42 bases, read in frame from the first base. Systemically healthy Caucasian individuals from Russia, about 38 in total and aged about 6 to 95 years, were included as donors. About 10 milliliters of peripheral blood were collected from each donor into EDTA-treated Vacutainer tubes. PBMCs were isolated by Ficoll-Paque density-gradient centrifugation, with at least 7 million obtained per sample. Total RNA, at least 6 micrograms per sample, was extracted from PBMCs with Trizol reagent. Naive CD45RAhigh/CD27high T cell percentages were measured by flow cytometry on a PBMC aliquot from every donor. Library preparation employed 5' RACE. For sequencing, an Illumina HiSeq 2500 was employed. A second 7 to 11 cycle PCR used a sample-barcoded 5' primer and a J-beta primer mix. A unique molecular identifier was introduced onto each TCR beta cDNA molecule by a template-switch 5' adaptor carrying 12 random nucleotides. At least 2.5 million CDR3-containing paired-end reads were obtained from each sample. All of the RNA was converted into first-strand cDNA using the Mint cDNA synthesis kit, with a TRBC-specific oligonucleotide serving as the primer. After uracil-DNA glycosylase treatment, a first 18-cycle PCR used universal primers M1SS and BC2_uni_R on all cDNA. For the original study's pipeline: For normalization, 1 million high-quality reads were randomly selected from each sample, with every read carrying a distinct molecular identifier. Reads with shared molecular identifiers were discarded instead of being binned into consensus sequences. MiTCR, set to a Q25 quality threshold and the strictest error-elimination algorithm, was used for CDR3 identification, clonotype clustering and error correction. A nonparametric unseen species model with Euler transformation was used to estimate a lower bound on total TCR beta diversity. TCRdb redid the processing of the public reads, applying fastp at Q25 and MiXCR, and retained in-frame beta chains. All rows with the same CDR3 protein become a single entry with the most common DNA and genes. Here the V and J calls rest on TCRdb's processing, not on the authors' analysis. This sample lists 1.2 million to 1.5 million distinct CDR3 sequences; 42% were detected once. The ten largest clones take up under 8% of the sample.

Remarks on this clonotype: Its target antigen remains unknown. No much larger clone exists at a distance of one base, and base qualities are not known.

The sequenced sample was blood. The clonotype originates from a woman aged 18-29 years in good health. This chain is built from TRBV12-3 or TRBV12-4 and TRBJ1-2; TRBD1 is perhaps the D gene, given 6 matching bases. In nucleotides, the sequence is TGTGCCAGCTTCCCTCTGACAGGACCCTATGGCTACACCTTC. The resulting protein is CASFPLTGPYGYTF.